What follows are 21 T cell receptor beta chains derived from one specimen sequenced in a study of T cells in localized non-small cell lung cancer. The repertoire was sequenced with immunoSEQ multiplex PCR; TCRdb's copy has only in-frame clones and lacks some. There are about 2,100 clones in the sample; more than 25% occur only once, and around 15% lies in the top ten. Sequenced material: normal lung tissue next to the tumor, taken before any cancer treatment. The receptors were gathered from a woman aged 35-75 years with stage I lung adenocarcinoma.

The chain couples TRBV6-8 to TRBJ2-7; 7 bases align to TRBD1. The CDR3 consists of 13 residues. The germline CDR1 and CDR2 sequences are MNHGY and SAAAGT. After removal of 5 bases from V and 2 bases from J, the junction contained 3 bases not matched to a gene. The CDR3 protein is CASSRDSPYEQYF. As DNA, the CDR3 is TGTGCCAGCAGTAGGGACAGCCCCTACGAGCAGTACTTC.

Judged by abundance, this clone is large. This rearrangement joins TRBV6-8 to TRBJ2-3; 10 nucleotides align to TRBD2. The CDR3 contains 14 residues. Looked up from germline, CDR1 is MNHGY and CDR2 is SAAAGT. Losses at the gene ends were 5 bases for V and 7 bases for J; bases not matched to a gene: 6. DNA of the CDR3: TGTGCCAGCAGTGGGAGCGGGGGGGCGTATACGCAGTATTTT. It yields the protein CASSGSGGAYTQYF.

The rearrangement links TRBV9 to TRBJ1-2; TRBD1 is a possible D gene (5 bases). CDR3 size: 15 residues. CDR1 and CDR2 (germline): SGDLS, YYNGEE. V dropped 0 bases and J dropped 6 bases, with 15 bases sitting between them. The chain's CDR3 is CASSVVSGQVDGYTF. The DNA for the CDR3 is TGTGCCAGCAGCGTAGTTTCGGGGCAGGTCGATGGCTACACCTTC.

The chain combines TRBV29-1 with TRBJ2-7, with a weak D call TRBD1 (5 bases). Germline CDR1 is SQVTM and CDR2 is ANQGSEA. This CDR3 has 13 amino acids. V lost 6 bases and J lost 0, with 12 bases in between. The CDR3, as DNA: TGCAGCGTCCTAGGGGAAAGCTCCTACGAGCAGTACTTC. Translation: CSVLGESSYEQYF.

The V and J genes are TRBV5-1 and TRBJ2-3; no firm D call. V lost 0 bases, J lost 1 base, and 6 bases lay in between. Germline-derived CDR1 and CDR2 are SGHRS and YFSETQ. The CDR3 is made up of 14 amino acids. The CDR3, as DNA: TGCGCCAGCAGCTTGGCCGTAGGCACAGATACGCAGTATTTT. This gives the protein CASSLAVGTDTQYF. Full variable domain (rest looked up from reference TRBV5-1 and TRBJ2-3): KAGVTQTPRYLIKTRGQQVTLSCSPISGHRSVSWYQQTPGQGLQFLFEYFSETQRNKGNFPGRFSGRQFSNSRSEMNVSTLELGDSALYLCASSLAVGTDTQYFGPGTRLTVL.

The sample holds a few counts of this clone. The CDR3 nucleotides are TGTGCCAGCAGCCCTGACAGCAATCTCTACAATGAGCAGTTCTTC. Its protein product is CASSPDSNLYNEQFF. V gene TRBV9 combines with J gene TRBJ2-1, with a weak D call TRBD1 (5 bases). Trimming pared 4 bases from V and 3 bases from J, leaving 14 bases between. Germline V gene data show CDR1 as SGDLS and CDR2 as YYNGEE. There are 15 residues in the CDR3.

This rearrangement joins TRBV28 to TRBJ2-5; 8 bases are a match to TRBD1. Looked up from germline, CDR1 is MDHEN and CDR2 is SYDVKM. V trimming: 1 base; J trimming: 5 bases; junction bases outside the gene matches: 9. The CDR3 has 16 residues. CDR3 nucleotides: TGTGCCAGCAGTTTATTCGGACAGGGCGGTGGGGAGACCCAGTACTTC. Its translation is CASSLFGQGGGETQYF.

A single count supports this clone. The genes are TRBV5-1 and TRBJ1-1; no clear D. The CDR3 length is 14 residues. Trimming shortened V by 0 bases and J by 0 bases, and 6 bases separated the two germline ends. Germline CDR1 and CDR2: SGHRS and YFSETQ. The CDR3 spells CASSLDGMNTEAFF. The CDR3 nucleotides are TGCGCCAGCAGCTTGGACGGTATGAACACTGAAGCTTTCTTT.

The CDR3 region has the DNA TGTGCCAGCAGAAGGACTGGTGTCAGCCCGGCTGATTCACCCCTCCACTTT. Residues: CASRRTGVSPADSPLHF. The rearrangement uses TRBV6-7 and TRBJ1-6, with unresolved D. TRBV6-7 is annotated as an ORF whose role is uncertain. With 6 bases removed from V and 8 bases from J, the gap between germline ends came to 23 bases. The CDR3 sequence is 17 residues long.

This clone was seen more than once but under ten times. The chain combines TRBV28 with TRBJ1-1, with unresolved D. Between the trimmed V and J ends, which lost 6 bases and 4 bases, there was a span of 9 bases. This CDR3 contains 12 residues. Germline V gives CDR1 MDHEN, CDR2 SYDVKM. The CDR3 loop is CASRQSGTEAFF. The CDR3 DNA reads as TGTGCCAGCAGGCAGAGCGGCACTGAAGCTTTCTTT.

The chain couples TRBV4-1 to TRBJ1-1; 8 bases agree with TRBD1. CDR1 is MGHRA and CDR2 is YSYEKL in the germline V gene. This CDR3 region has 14 residues. V lost 1 base and J lost 10; bases outside the gene matches: 8. The CDR3 nucleotides read TGCGCCAGCAGCCAAGGCCGAACAGGGGGTAGAGCTTTCTTT. Amino acid sequence: CASSQGRTGGRAFF.

The chain links TRBV11-3 to TRBJ2-1; TRBD2 aligns across 9 bases. Germline trimming cut 3 bases from V and 5 bases from J; bases unmatched to any gene: 8. CDR3 length: 16 amino acids. Germline-derived CDR1 and CDR2 are SGHNT and YENEEA. The CDR3 loop reads CASSLGVAGAHNEQFF. The DNA for the CDR3 is TGTGCCAGCAGCTTGGGAGTAGCGGGGGCCCACAATGAGCAGTTCTTC. The full variable domain, in which reference TRBV11-3 and TRBJ2-1 provide the parts outside the CDR3, is EAGVVQSPRYKIIEKKQPVAFWCNPISGHNTLYWYLQNLGQGPELLIRYENEEAVDDSQLPKDRFSAERLKGVDSTLKIQPAELGDSAVYLCASSLGVAGAHNEQFFGPGTRLTVL.

This rearrangement joins TRBV25-1 to TRBJ2-7; D gene unclear. V shed 6 bases and J shed 6 bases, with 15 bases lying between them. Germline loops: CDR1 MGHDK, CDR2 SYGVNS. The CDR3 is 13 residues long. The CDR3 protein is CASRHNVGSEQYF. CDR3 bases: TGTGCCAGCAGACATAATGTAGGCTCCGAGCAGTACTTC.

The gene calls are TRBV9 and TRBJ2-5; 7 bases map to TRBD1. The J segment lost 5 bases and the V segment lost 5 bases, leaving 6 bases of the junction unmatched. The CDR3 length is 13 residues. Germline CDR1 and CDR2: SGDLS and YYNGEE. In nucleotides, the CDR3 is TGTGCCAGCAGTACCTCCAGGGGGGAGACCCAGTACTTC. Protein: CASSTSRGETQYF.

In this sample, this clone turned up a few times. This chain connects TRBV11-3 to TRBJ2-4; 7 bases agree with TRBD1. Germline V CDR1 and CDR2: SGHNT, YENEEA. This CDR3 region has 14 residues. The J segment lost 8 bases and the V segment lost 5 bases, leaving 9 bases of the junction unmatched. The CDR3 region has the DNA TGTGCCAGCAGCCGAATAGGACAGGACGACATTCAGTACTTC. It yields the protein CASSRIGQDDIQYF.

This clone is large within its sample. A junction end diverges from the germline sequence, so it may reflect a read error. Written as DNA, the CDR3 is TGTGCCAGCAGCGTAGAGGAGGGTGACTATGGCTACACCTTT. It is translated as CASSVEEGDYGYTF. The rearrangement links TRBV9 to TRBJ1-2; D not resolved. The CDR3 is 14 residues long. Germline values: CDR1 SGDLS, CDR2 YYNGEE.

Relative to its sample, this clone is medium-sized (0.01 to 0.1%). The chain employs TRBV11-3 and TRBJ1-4; 7 bases match TRBD1. Germline-derived CDR1 and CDR2 are SGHNT and YENEEA. Trimming took 4 bases from V and 3 from J; bases not matched to a gene: 11. The CDR3 is 17 amino acids. The CDR3 region is CASSSTDRELPNEKLFF. For the CDR3, the DNA is TGTGCCAGCAGCTCCACCGACAGGGAACTTCCTAATGAAAAACTGTTTTTT.

The table lists this clone with a few counts. The chain joins TRBV9 to TRBJ2-5; D gene uncertain. Germline lookup yields CDR1 SGDLS and CDR2 YYNGEE. Trimming pared 2 bases from V and 3 bases from J, leaving 8 bases between. The CDR3 consists of 13 residues. The CDR3 reads CASSVNYKETQYF. The CDR3 region has the DNA TGTGCCAGCAGCGTGAACTACAAAGAGACCCAGTACTTC.

This chain uses TRBV6-8 with TRBJ1-1; TRBD1 might be the D (6 bases). From germline, CDR1 is MNHGY and CDR2 SAAAGT. The length of the CDR3 is 17 residues. Trimming removed 2 bases at V and 3 bases at J, with 19 bases between. The CDR3 DNA follows: TGTGCCAGCAGTTACGTCACGGGGGGCAGAGGGGACACTGAAGCTTTCTTT. Protein sequence: CASSYVTGGRGDTEAFF.

This clone was seen only a few times. The chain joins TRBV9 to TRBJ2-1, with 11 bases that match TRBD2. This CDR3 is built from 13 residues. Germline CDR1 reads SGDLS; CDR2 reads YYNGEE. V trimming: 3 bases; J trimming: 10 bases; junction bases outside the gene matches: 3. CDR3 protein: CASSGLAGTEQFF. The CDR3 DNA reads TGTGCCAGCAGCGGACTAGCGGGGACAGAGCAGTTCTTC.

This clone qualifies as large (0.1 to 1%). J is TRBJ1-4 and V is TRBV28; D gene ambiguous. Per germline, CDR1 MDHEN and CDR2 SYDVKM. The CDR3 sequence is 15 residues long. The ends were cut back, 3 bases at V and 0 bases at J, with 8 bases in the middle. The CDR3 sequence: CASSLGRATNEKLFF. Written as DNA, the CDR3 is TGTGCCAGCAGTTTGGGTCGGGCAACTAATGAAAAACTGTTTTTT.